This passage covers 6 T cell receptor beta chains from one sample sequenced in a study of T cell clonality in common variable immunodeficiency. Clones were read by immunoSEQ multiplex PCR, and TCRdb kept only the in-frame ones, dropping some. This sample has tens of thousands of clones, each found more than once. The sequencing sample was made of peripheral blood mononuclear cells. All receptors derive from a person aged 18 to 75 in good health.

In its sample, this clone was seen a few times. The part of the CDR3 DNA that was read is TGCGCCAGCAGCTCTGAAGGGGTAAGGGGAGAGACC. This gives the protein CASSSEGVRGET. The whole CDR3 is CASSSEGVRGETQYF. This chain connects TRBV5-1 to TRBJ2-5; possibly TRBD1 for D (5 bases). The read halts 3 residues ahead of the CDR3 end, with the missing end drawn from the germline J gene. CDR1 is SGHRS, CDR2 YFSETQ, per germline. V lost 3 bases, J lost 4 bases, and 16 bases lay in between. The CDR3 has 15 amino acids.

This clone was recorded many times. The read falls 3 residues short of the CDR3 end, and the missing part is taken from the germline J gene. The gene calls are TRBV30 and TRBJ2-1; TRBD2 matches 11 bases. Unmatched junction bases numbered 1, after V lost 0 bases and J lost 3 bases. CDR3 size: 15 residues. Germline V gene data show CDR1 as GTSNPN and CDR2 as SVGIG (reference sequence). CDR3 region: CAWSVLAGDYNEQFF. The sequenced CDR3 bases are TGTGCCTGGAGTGTACTAGCGGGGGACTACAATGAG.

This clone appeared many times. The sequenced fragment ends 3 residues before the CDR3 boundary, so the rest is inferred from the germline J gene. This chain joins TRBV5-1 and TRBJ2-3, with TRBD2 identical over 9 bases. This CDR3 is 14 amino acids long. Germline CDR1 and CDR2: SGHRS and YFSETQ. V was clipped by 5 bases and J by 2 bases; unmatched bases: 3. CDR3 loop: CASSGLANTDTQYF. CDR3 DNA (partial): TGCGCCAGCAGTGGACTAGCGAACACAGATACG.

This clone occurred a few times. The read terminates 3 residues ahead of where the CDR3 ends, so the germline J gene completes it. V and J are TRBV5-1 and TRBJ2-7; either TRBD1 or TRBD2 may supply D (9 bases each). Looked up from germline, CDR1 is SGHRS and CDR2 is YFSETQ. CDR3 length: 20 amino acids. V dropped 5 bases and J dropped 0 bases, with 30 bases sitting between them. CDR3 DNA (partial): TGCGCCAGCAGGCAACAGACAGGGGGGCTTTGGACTAGCGCCTCCTACGAG. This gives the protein CASRQQTGGLWTSASYE. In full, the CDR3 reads CASRQQTGGLWTSASYEQYF.

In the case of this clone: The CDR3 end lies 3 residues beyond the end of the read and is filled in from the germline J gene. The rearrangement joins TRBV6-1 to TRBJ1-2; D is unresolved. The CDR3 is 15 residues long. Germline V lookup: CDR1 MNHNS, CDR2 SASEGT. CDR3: CASSERVGPPYDYTF. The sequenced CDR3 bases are TGTGCCAGCAGTGAGAGGGTGGGTCCCCCCTACGAC.

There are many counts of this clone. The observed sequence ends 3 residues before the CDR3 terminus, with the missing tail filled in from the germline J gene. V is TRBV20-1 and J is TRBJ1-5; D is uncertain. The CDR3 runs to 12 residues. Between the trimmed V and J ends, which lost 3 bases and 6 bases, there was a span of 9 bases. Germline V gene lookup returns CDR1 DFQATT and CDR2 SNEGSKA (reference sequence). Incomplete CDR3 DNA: TGCAGTGCTAGGGGCCGAAGTCAGCCC. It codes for CSARGRSQP. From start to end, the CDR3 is CSARGRSQPQHF.